Following are 3 T cell receptor beta chains from one sample sequenced in a study of control samples from healthy donors and cancer patients. Only in-frame clones appear in the TCRdb table, and some are missing; sequencing was by immunoSEQ multiplex PCR. The table has fewer than 200,000 clones, 90% seen once. The sample taken for sequencing was blood. The receptors were sampled from a woman between 50 and 59 years old in good health.

The V call is TRBV29-1, the J call TRBJ1-4; 9 bases are a match to TRBD1. CDR1 is SQVTM, CDR2 ANQGSEA, per germline. The CDR3 totals 15 residues. Germline trimming cut 4 bases from V and 6 bases from J; bases unmatched to any gene: 9. The CDR3 sequence is CSVVPYRGRDEKLFF. The CDR3, as DNA: TGCAGCGTTGTTCCCTACAGGGGGCGTGATGAAAAACTGTTTTTT.

The chain employs TRBV7-3 and TRBJ1-1, with 9 bases identical to TRBD1. Germline loops: CDR1 SGHTA, CDR2 FQGTGA. The CDR3 extends over 15 amino acids. The V segment lost 5 bases and the J segment 4 bases; nucleotides outside the gene matches: 8. The CDR3 DNA reads TGTGCCAGCAGCCCCACACAGGGGGCAAGCACTGAAGCTTTCTTT. Translated: CASSPTQGASTEAFF. Combining the CDR3 with reference TRBV7-3 and TRBJ1-1 gives the whole variable domain GAGVSQTPSNKVTEKGKYVELRCDPISGHTALYWYRQSLGQGPEFLIYFQGTGAADDSGLPNDRFFAVRPEGSVSTLKIQRTERGDSAVYLCASSPTQGASTEAFFGQGTRLTVV.

V usage is TRBV6-5 and J usage is TRBJ2-1; 7 bases line up with TRBD2. CDR3 length equals 14 residues. CDR1 is MNHEY, CDR2 SVGAGI, per germline. Unmatched junction bases numbered 8, after V lost 6 bases and J lost 6 bases. CDR3 nucleotides: TGTGCCAGCAGCCAGACACGACTAGCCAATGAGCAGTTCTTC. It yields the protein CASSQTRLANEQFF.